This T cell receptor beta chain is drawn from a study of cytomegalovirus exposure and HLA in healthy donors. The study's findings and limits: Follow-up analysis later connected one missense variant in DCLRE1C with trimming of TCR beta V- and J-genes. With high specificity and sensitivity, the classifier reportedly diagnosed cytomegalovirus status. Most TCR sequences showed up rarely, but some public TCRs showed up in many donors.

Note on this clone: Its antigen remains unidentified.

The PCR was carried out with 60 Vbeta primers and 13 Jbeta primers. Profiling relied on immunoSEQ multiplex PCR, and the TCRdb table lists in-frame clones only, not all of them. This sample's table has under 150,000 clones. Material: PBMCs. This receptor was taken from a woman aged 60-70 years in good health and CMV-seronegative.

The CDR3: CASSAPGGEPGELFF. The CDR3 nucleotides read TGTGCCAGCAGCGCCCCGGGGGGCGAGCCCGGGGAGCTGTTTTTT. The V and J genes are TRBV7-8 and TRBJ2-2, with TRBD2 as a possible D gene (7 bases). The CDR3 is 15 residues long. Looked up from germline, CDR1 is SGHVS and CDR2 is FQNEAQ. V dropped 5 bases and J dropped 6 bases, with 16 bases sitting between them.